This T cell receptor (beta chain) came from a study of T cells in Graves' hyperthyroidism and ophthalmopathy. Germline V gene sequence: CDR1 SGHTA, CDR2 FQGNSA. V dropped 6 bases and J dropped 5 bases, with 17 bases sitting between them. The CDR3 runs 14 residues. This clonotype occurred many times. From RNA transcripts, TCR beta CDR3 regions were amplified. TCR CDR3 regions were first amplified by RT-PCR with HTBI primers. TCRdb used MiXCR to reprocess the multiplex PCR reads, holding one entry per CDR3 protein. Seen here are roughly 180,000 distinct CDR3 sequences, 15% to 20% observed once, and the top ten hold roughly 28%.

The sequence was collected from a woman aged 50 to 60 with Graves' hyperthyroidism. The J gene is TRBJ2-7, the V gene TRBV7-2, with D tentatively TRBD2 (5 bases). Source material: blood. The CDR3 DNA reads TGTGCCAGCAGTCCCGCGGGCTCATATAACGAGCAGTACTTC. Its protein product is CASSPAGSYNEQYF.